This T cell receptor beta chain stems from a study of shared T cell receptors in the human thymus (dated by TCRdb to 2020 to 2023). A note on the overall study: The study investigated the way shared, self-reactive T-cell receptor alpha chains are produced in the human thymus.

For CDR1 and CDR2, the germline V gene lists SGDLS and YYNGEE. The CDR3 holds 16 amino acids from the cysteine to the phenylalanine. The only DNA kept is the CDR3, 48 bases in frame from the first base. From V the trimming removes 4 bases and from J it removes 6 bases, while the gene matches leave 14 bases of the junction unaccounted for. On this clone: The clone's antigen remains unknown. No much larger clonotype is one base removed from it; base qualities were not supplied.

Library creation used the immunoSEQ multiplex PCR assay. Imported from immuneACCESS, the table was reduced by TCRdb to in-frame sequences with V and J called. These copies leave out some clones; in studies compared against another copy, an unresolved V gene accounts for under half, and the cause of the remainder is not known. The sample contains roughly 550,000 clones, 78% of them found a single time. More than 0.01% of the sample is taken by the ten largest. These data are also associated with another study on human thymus T cells. In that second paper, the authors write: Immunologically healthy infants undergoing open corrective cardiac surgery for congenital heart defects in Finland were used as donors. Thymus tissue was obtained as surgical resects removed during corrective cardiac surgery. V and J gene segment usage appeared biased in both thymic and peripheral blood repertoires. The related research reported highly overlapping thymic TCR repertoires among unrelated individuals. The study used roughly 8 infant thymus samples plus four related peripheral blood samples to characterize TCR alpha and beta repertoires. The infant donors were roughly 7 to 244 days old, and the cohort included six males and two females. Thymocytes were freed from the tissue by mechanical means and kept at -70 degrees C as pellets of about 9-30 million cells. A QIAsymphony instrument was used to extract genomic DNA from frozen cell pellets. TCRB and TCRAD loci were amplified from a standardized quantity of quality-controlled genomic DNA using the immunoSEQ multiplex PCR assay. The V(D)J region was spanned by amplicons of a length sufficient to cover the CDR3 and to identify V and J genes. Amplicon sequencing was performed on an Illumina platform through the commercial immunoSEQ service. Primer bias and sequencing errors were corrected using previously described methods, and TCRAD and TCRB definitions followed the IMGT database. Repertoires were analysed with immunoSEQ Analyzer 3.0 and VDJTools, covering basic statistics, V/J segment usage, diversity estimates, rarefaction and pairwise overlap. Diversity was estimated with Chao1, ChaoE, Efron-Thisted, Shannon and inverse Simpson indices, and also on datasets down-sampled to the smallest sample. Repertoire overlap used strict matching of CDR3 nucleotide sequence, V gene and J gene, with Jaccard-based multidimensional scaling clustering. On average, thymus samples gave around 880,000 unique TCRB clonotypes, whereas blood samples gave 75,000 to 85,000.

This receptor chain uses TRBV9 and TRBJ1-1, and 8 bases in between align with TRBD1. The TCR comes from a boy less than two years old with a congenital heart defect. Donor details come from another sample of the same person, matched by shared clones. Source material: thymocytes. This receptor has the CDR3 CASSPPSGQGSPEAFF. DNA sequence: TGTGCCAGCAGCCCTCCATCCGGACAGGGTAGCCCTGAAGCTTTCTTT.